What follows describes a single T cell receptor (beta chain). This sample stems from a study of blood T cell repertoires in COVID-19. Turning to the study itself: Acute-phase and convalescent COVID-19 samples originated in the United States, Italy and Spain.

Looked up from germline, CDR1 is SGDLS and CDR2 is YYNGEE. The CDR3 loop spans 14 amino acids. The V segment lost 5 bases and the J segment 6 bases; nucleotides outside the gene matches: 7. Per the study methods: Amplifying reference gene primers gave estimates of nucleated cell counts. Measured with immunoSEQ multiplex PCR; TCRdb has only the in-frame clones, and not every one. V and J calls plus clone size are reproduced from that table; the DNA served to infer D and trimming. The sample consists of some 81,000 clones, 90% of them appearing once. The clonotype originates from a woman between 45 and 60 years old in a cohort sampled during active COVID-19. The sequenced sample was peripheral blood. J is TRBJ2-7 and V is TRBV9, with 11 bases identical to TRBD2. The chain's CDR3 is CASRVSGRACEQYF. In nucleotides, the CDR3 is TGTGCCAGCAGAGTTAGCGGGAGGGCCTGCGAGCAGTACTTC.